Listed below are T cell receptor beta chains from one sample, sequenced in a study of T cell responses to AZD1222 COVID-19 vaccine. TCRdb's table, derived via immunoSEQ multiplex PCR, lists solely in-frame clones and lacks some. Counted here are about 180,000 clones, about 89% occurring once; the ten biggest clones make up approximately 1.8%. The material sequenced was peripheral blood, taken on day 0 of AZD1222 vaccination. These receptors originate from an adult in good health. The CDR3 runs from the conserved cysteine through the conserved F or W. The D gene is left open where the match is weak. Size values are once, few and many counts, or a class for expanded clones, and some rows have none.

D: .; size: .; J: TRBJ1-1; V: TRBV6-4; DNA: TGTGCCAGCAGTGACACCGAGCAACAGGGTATGAACACTGAAGCTTTCTTT; CDR3: CASSDTEQQGMNTEAFF
D: TRBD1; size: .; J: TRBJ1-2; V: TRBV30; DNA: TGTGCCTGGGGGCCACGACAGGGGGCTAACTATGGCTACACCTTC; CDR3: CAWGPRQGANYGYTF
D: .; size: .; J: TRBJ2-6; V: TRBV7-9; DNA: TGTGCCAGCAGCTTACAGAGCTCTGGGGCCAACGTCCTGACTTTC; CDR3: CASSLQSSGANVLTF
D: .; size: .; J: TRBJ1-5; V: TRBV2; DNA: TGTGCCAGCAGTGAAGCAGCTTATAGCAATCAGCCCCAGCATTTT; CDR3: CASSEAAYSNQPQHF
D: .; size: .; J: TRBJ2-2; V: TRBV6-5; DNA: TGTGCCAGCCGGAGGTCCGGGGAGCTGTTTTTT; CDR3: CASRRSGELFF
D: .; size: .; J: TRBJ2-2; V: TRBV2; DNA: TGTGCCAGCAGTGAAACCCAGGGGCTCTCCGGGGAGCTGTTTTTT; CDR3: CASSETQGLSGELFF
D: TRBD1; size: .; J: TRBJ1-3; V: TRBV3-1/TRBV3-2; DNA: TGTGCCAGCAGCCAAGCCGGGACAGGGGGCAAGTCTGGAAACACCATATATTTT; CDR3: CASSQAGTGGKSGNTIYF
D: TRBD1; size: .; J: TRBJ2-2; V: TRBV19; DNA: TGTGCCAGTAATGCCCGGACGGGACAGGTGAACACCGGGGAGCTGTTTTTT; CDR3: CASNARTGQVNTGELFF
D: TRBD1; size: .; J: TRBJ1-6; V: TRBV7-2; DNA: TGTGCCAGCAGCTTAGGACAGGGACTTAATTCACCCCTCCACTTT; CDR3: CASSLGQGLNSPLHF
D: TRBD1; size: .; J: TRBJ1-3; V: TRBV29-1; DNA: TGCAGCGTCAGGACAGGGGGCTTGAACACCATATATTTT; CDR3: CSVRTGGLNTIYF
D: .; size: .; J: TRBJ2-1; V: TRBV6-5; DNA: TGTGCCAGCAGTTACTCTCGGAACGGACTAAATGAGCAGTTCTTC; CDR3: CASSYSRNGLNEQFF
D: .; size: .; J: TRBJ1-2; V: TRBV6-6; DNA: TGTGCCAGCAGAGCCCCCGGGACACCGAATGGCTACACCTTC; CDR3: CASRAPGTPNGYTF
D: TRBD2; size: once; J: TRBJ2-1; V: TRBV3-1/TRBV3-2; DNA: TGTGCCAGCAGCCAAGATTGGGCTAGCGGGAGGGCGGTTGCGAATGAGCAGTTCTTC; CDR3: CASSQDWASGRAVANEQFF
D: TRBD1; size: .; J: TRBJ2-2; V: TRBV11-3; DNA: TGTGCCAGCAGCTTGGGACAGGCGCATGAAGAGGTCACCGGGGAGCTGTTTTTT; CDR3: CASSLGQAHEEVTGELFF
D: .; size: .; J: TRBJ1-4; V: TRBV5-5; DNA: TGTGCCAGCAGCTTGCGCACGACAGGCATCGGGGAAAAACTGTTTTTT; CDR3: CASSLRTTGIGEKLFF
D: .; size: .; J: TRBJ1-2; V: TRBV4-1; DNA: TGCGCCAGCAGCCAGGATGGGGACTATGGCTACACCTTC; CDR3: CASSQDGDYGYTF
D: .; size: .; J: TRBJ1-5; V: TRBV28; DNA: TGTGCCAGCAGTTTACTTAGCAATCAGCCCCAGCATTTT; CDR3: CASSLLSNQPQHF
D: .; size: .; J: TRBJ1-2; V: TRBV7-9; DNA: TGTGCCAGCAGCCAGAGAGGGGGCTATGGCTACACCTTC; CDR3: CASSQRGGYGYTF
D: .; size: .; J: TRBJ1-4; V: TRBV7-2; DNA: TGTGCCAGCAGCCCTCGACAGGCCTATAATGAAAAACTGTTTTTT; CDR3: CASSPRQAYNEKLFF
D: .; size: .; J: TRBJ1-1; V: TRBV13; DNA: TGTGCCAGCAGCTTAGGTGTTTCGGGTTTTGTGAGCACTGAAGCTTTCTTT; CDR3: CASSLGVSGFVSTEAFF
D: .; size: .; J: TRBJ1-1; V: TRBV1; DNA: TGCACCAGCAGCCAAGGCGACTCTCGGGGAACTGAAGCTTTCTTT; CDR3: CTSSQGDSRGTEAFF
D: TRBD1; size: .; J: TRBJ2-7; V: TRBV19; DNA: TGTGCCAGTAGTTTCGATCACAGGGGGAAGGGCTACGAGCAGTACTTC; CDR3: CASSFDHRGKGYEQYF
D: .; size: .; J: TRBJ2-4; V: TRBV4-1; DNA: TGCGCCAGCAGCCAAGGAGGGGGGACCATCGCACTAACCAAAAACATTCAGTACTTC; CDR3: CASSQGGGTIALTKNIQYF
D: TRBD1; size: .; J: TRBJ1-2; V: TRBV27; DNA: TGTGCCAGCAGTCCTTTCCCGGGACAGGGGGGTTTTGGCTACACCTTC; CDR3: CASSPFPGQGGFGYTF
D: .; size: once; J: TRBJ2-7; V: TRBV28; DNA: TGTGCCAGCAGCGGGGTTGGGTGGGAGACTGTGACTTCTAGGGGTGCCGAGCAGTACTTC; CDR3: CASSGVGWETVTSRGAEQYF
D: TRBD2; size: .; J: TRBJ2-7; V: TRBV6-5; DNA: TGTGCCAGCAGTTACTTCGCGGGAGGCCCCTACGAGCAGTACTTC; CDR3: CASSYFAGGPYEQYF
D: TRBD2; size: .; J: TRBJ2-1; V: TRBV7-2; DNA: TGTGCCAGCAGCAGACGTAGCGGGAGGGTCTTTTTGTCGGGGCAGTTCTTC; CDR3: CASSRRSGRVFLSGQFF
D: .; size: .; J: TRBJ2-7; V: TRBV5-1; DNA: TGCGCCAGCAGCCTGACTAACTCCTACGAGCAGTACTTC; CDR3: CASSLTNSYEQYF
D: .; size: .; J: TRBJ2-5; V: TRBV5-4; DNA: TGTGCCAGCAGCTTTCCTCTAGCACAAGAGACCCAGTACTTC; CDR3: CASSFPLAQETQYF
D: .; size: .; J: TRBJ1-6; V: TRBV5-1; DNA: TGCGCCAGCAGCTTGGCCGGCTATTCACCCCTCCACTTT; CDR3: CASSLAGYSPLHF
D: TRBD2; size: .; J: TRBJ2-2; V: TRBV30; DNA: TGTGCCTGGATGGGGGAGGGGAGCACCGGGGAGCTGTTTTTT; CDR3: CAWMGEGSTGELFF
D: .; size: .; J: TRBJ1-2; V: TRBV3-1/TRBV3-2; DNA: TGTGCCAGCAGCCAAGTAGGCAGGGAGTACGACTATGGCTACACCTTC; CDR3: CASSQVGREYDYGYTF
D: .; size: .; J: TRBJ1-2; V: TRBV28; DNA: TGTGCCAGCAGTTTAGTGAGGGGGTCTAACTATGGCTACACCTTC; CDR3: CASSLVRGSNYGYTF
D: .; size: .; J: TRBJ1-6; V: TRBV28; DNA: TGTGCCAGCAGTTTTTCAAGCGCCTATAATTCACCCCTCCACTTT; CDR3: CASSFSSAYNSPLHF
D: .; size: .; J: TRBJ2-3; V: TRBV9; DNA: TGTGCCAGCAGCCCCCGGGTCGGACGCACAGATACGCAGTATTTT; CDR3: CASSPRVGRTDTQYF
D: TRBD2; size: few; J: TRBJ2-3; V: TRBV3-1/TRBV3-2; DNA: TGTGCCAGCAGCCAGGGACTAGGGCCCACAGATACGCAGTATTTT; CDR3: CASSQGLGPTDTQYF
D: TRBD1; size: .; J: TRBJ1-3; V: TRBV11-2; DNA: TGTGCCAGCAGCTTAGCGGGCCAGGGGGTTGCTGGAAACACCATATATTTT; CDR3: CASSLAGQGVAGNTIYF
D: .; size: .; J: TRBJ1-1; V: TRBV9; DNA: TGTGCCAGCAGCCCCAGCCAGAACACTGAAGCTTTCTTT; CDR3: CASSPSQNTEAFF
D: .; size: .; J: TRBJ2-1; V: TRBV14; DNA: TGTGCCAGCAGCCAAGATCTCCGGAATCAGAAAATCTTC; CDR3: CASSQDLRNQKIF
D: .; size: .; J: TRBJ1-5; V: TRBV6-2/TRBV6-3; DNA: TGTGCCAGCAGTTACCAAGATCAGCCCCAGCATTTT; CDR3: CASSYQDQPQHF
D: TRBD2; size: once; J: TRBJ2-3; V: TRBV30; DNA: TGTGCCTGGAGTGTGAGCGGGGGGACAGATACGCAGTATTTT; CDR3: CAWSVSGGTDTQYF
D: .; size: .; J: TRBJ2-4; V: TRBV4-3; DNA: TGCGCCAGCAGCCAAGGGGGGGACCGCATTCAGTACTTC; CDR3: CASSQGGDRIQYF
D: .; size: .; J: TRBJ2-1; V: TRBV20-1; DNA: TGCAGTGCTATCGACAGAAATGAGCAGTTCTTC; CDR3: CSAIDRNEQFF
D: TRBD1; size: .; J: TRBJ1-1; V: TRBV14; DNA: TGTGCCAGCAGCCAGGTGACAGGGGGGACTGAAGCTTTCTTT; CDR3: CASSQVTGGTEAFF
D: .; size: .; J: TRBJ1-3; V: TRBV12-5; DNA: TGTGCTAGTGGGCCCGGAGGAAACACCATATATTTT; CDR3: CASGPGGNTIYF
D: .; size: .; J: TRBJ2-2; V: TRBV30; DNA: TGTGCCTGGAGTGTATCCGGGTACACCGGGGAGCTGTTTTTT; CDR3: CAWSVSGYTGELFF
D: .; size: few; J: TRBJ2-1; V: TRBV19; DNA: TGTGCCAGTAGTGCGCCATCCGGCTCCTACAATGAGCAGTTCTTC; CDR3: CASSAPSGSYNEQFF
D: .; size: .; J: TRBJ1-1; V: TRBV12-3/TRBV12-4; DNA: TGTGCCAGCAGTTTTTCTCAGAGGGAAGCTTTCTTT; CDR3: CASSFSQREAFF
D: .; size: .; J: TRBJ2-5; V: TRBV5-6; DNA: TGTGCCAGCAGCTTGGGGTCGGGTAGCTGGGAGACCCAGTACTTC; CDR3: CASSLGSGSWETQYF
D: .; size: .; J: TRBJ2-7; V: TRBV27; DNA: TGTGCCAGCAGTAGGATAGCGGCCTTCTACTCCTACGAGCAGTACTTC; CDR3: CASSRIAAFYSYEQYF
D: TRBD1; size: .; J: TRBJ1-2; V: TRBV6-5; DNA: TGTGCCAGCAGTCACAGGGGGCGCGGCTACACCTTC; CDR3: CASSHRGRGYTF
D: TRBD2; size: .; J: TRBJ2-1; V: TRBV7-8; DNA: TGTGCCAGCAGCGCTAATCCGGGACTAGCGGGTAAAAATGAGCAGTTCTTC; CDR3: CASSANPGLAGKNEQFF
D: .; size: .; J: TRBJ1-6; V: TRBV6-2/TRBV6-3; DNA: TGTGCCAGCAGTCCAGACAGTAAGAATTCACCCCTCCACTTT; CDR3: CASSPDSKNSPLHF
D: TRBD1; size: .; J: TRBJ1-2; V: TRBV25-1; DNA: TGTGCCAGCAGTGAATCCCGGACAGGGGTGGGCGGCTACACCTTC; CDR3: CASSESRTGVGGYTF
D: .; size: .; J: TRBJ1-4; V: TRBV18; DNA: TGTGCCAGCTCCCCTGGAGGAGCTAATGAAAAACTGTTTTTT; CDR3: CASSPGGANEKLFF
D: .; size: .; J: TRBJ2-5; V: TRBV4-1; DNA: TGCGCCAGCAGCCAAGACGGGGGAGGTTGGGAGACCCAGTACTTC; CDR3: CASSQDGGGWETQYF
D: TRBD1; size: .; J: TRBJ2-2; V: TRBV5-4; DNA: TGTGCCAGCAGCTCGGACAGGTTTGCCGGGGAGCTGTTTTTT; CDR3: CASSSDRFAGELFF
D: .; size: .; J: TRBJ1-5; V: TRBV28; DNA: TGTGCCAGCAGTTTACCGCAGGGCACCAATCAGCCCCAGCATTTT; CDR3: CASSLPQGTNQPQHF
D: .; size: .; J: TRBJ2-3; V: TRBV10-1; DNA: TGCGCCAGCAGTGAGTCTAGTAGCCGAGAATTGAGCACAGATACGCAGTATTTT; CDR3: CASSESSSRELSTDTQYF